What follows is one TCR beta chain and its context. The V and J ends lost 4 bases and 4 bases, in that order; junction bases with no gene match: 5. The CDR3 extends over 14 amino acids. CDR1 SGHNT and CDR2 YYREEE come from the germline V gene (reference sequence). The data were taken from a study of blood T cell repertoires in COVID-19. Study-level background: Researchers got acute and convalescent COVID-19 samples from the United States, Italy and Spain. PBMCs, B-cell-depleted T cells, or T cells were the source of the cDNA or gDNA that made up the material.

In the original analysis: Amplification with reference gene primers provided the estimates of nucleated cell counts. The data were produced by immunoSEQ multiplex PCR, yet TCRdb's version contains in-frame clones alone and is incomplete. V, J and clone size are those of that table, while D and trimming were read from the DNA. In the table there are around 270,000 clones, roughly 91% of which are singletons. The TCR comes from a man aged 35-49 years with acute or convalescent COVID-19. The rearrangement joins TRBV5-4 to TRBJ2-1, with 7 positions matching TRBD1. The specimen sequenced was peripheral blood. CDR3 in DNA: TGTGCCAGCAGCCCGGGACAGCTTTACAATGAGCAGTTCTTC. Amino acids: CASSPGQLYNEQFF.